Described below is a single TCR beta chain sequence and its context. Its antigen remains unidentified. The record originates from a study of shared clonotypes between healthy human individuals. The repertoire was sequenced with immunoSEQ multiplex PCR; TCRdb's copy has only in-frame clones and lacks some. The table has some 1,900,000 clones, approximately 94% seen once. Terminally differentiated effector memory CD45RA+ cells were left out of the naive CD8 fraction, which was CD45RO-negative and positively selected for CCR7. The study enrolled healthy HIV-negative adults without recent acute infections or vaccinations as donors. Germline-derived CDR1 and CDR2 are SGHTS and YDEGEE. The CDR3 is made up of 16 amino acids. Germline trimming cut 2 bases from V and 2 bases from J; bases unmatched to any gene: 5. Points from the study as a whole: Naive subsets tended to show greater estimated richness than memory subsets.

The genes are TRBV5-8 and TRBJ2-5, with 11 bases that match TRBD2. The receptor was derived from a man younger than 30 in good health. Sequenced input: naive CD8+ T cells sorted from blood. In DNA form, the CDR3 reads TGTGCCAGCAGCTTAGGACTAGCGGGTCTACAAGAGACCCAGTACTTC. Translating it yields CASSLGLAGLQETQYF.